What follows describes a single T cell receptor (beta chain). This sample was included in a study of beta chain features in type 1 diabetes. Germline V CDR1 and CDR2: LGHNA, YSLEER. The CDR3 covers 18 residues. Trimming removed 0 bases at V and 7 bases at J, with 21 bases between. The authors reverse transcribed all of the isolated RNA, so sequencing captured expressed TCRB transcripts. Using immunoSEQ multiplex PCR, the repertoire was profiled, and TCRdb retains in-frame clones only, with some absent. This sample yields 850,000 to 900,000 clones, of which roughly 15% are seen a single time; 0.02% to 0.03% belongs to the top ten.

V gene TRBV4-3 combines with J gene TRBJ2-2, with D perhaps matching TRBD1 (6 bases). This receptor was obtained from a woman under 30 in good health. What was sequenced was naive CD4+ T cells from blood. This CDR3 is CASSQEIVSVGAGGELFF. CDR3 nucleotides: TGCGCCAGCAGCCAAGAAATTGTCTCTGTGGGGGCCGGCGGGGAGCTGTTTTTT.